This T cell receptor (beta chain) originates from a study of cytomegalovirus exposure and HLA in healthy donors listed by TCRdb under 2017. In terms of the full investigation: An earlier analysis of 587 of the donors reported 276 Gb of sequence data and around 110 million unique TCR beta sequences obtained from about 180 million T cells. About 320 gigabases of sequencing data and approximately 84 million unique TCR sequences were included in an early release covering roughly 700 HLA-typed donors. Of the approximately 400 genotyped donors, approximately 83% fell in the genetic ancestry cluster associated with self-reported Caucasian donors. The study was designed to test whether signatures of past pathogen exposure could be identified by cataloging public T cell receptors. The T cell repertoires of some 700 subjects were profiled by immunosequencing and related to cytomegalovirus serostatus. Along with the 666-subject first cohort, a separate validation cohort of over a hundred different subjects was used. The study combined high-throughput TCR immunosequencing, statistical association of individual TCRs with disease status, and machine learning to predict cytomegalovirus infection status. A later analysis re-analyzed previously published TCR beta repertoires from approximately 670 donors and added high-resolution HLA genotyping to study TCR occurrence patterns. Rather than drawing on any new phenotypic data, the later analysis identified candidate immune exposures from TCR beta sequences and the way those sequences occurred across donors. An earlier analysis of 500 to 750 of the donors applied high-throughput TCR beta sequencing to assess whether each TCR beta V gene segment acted as functional or pseudogenic. Donor age, sex, ethnicity and CMV serostatus were compiled alongside the repertoire data. Genome-wide SNP genotypes for about three fifths of the roughly 700 donors were used in a later genetic analysis, which treated that subset as a discovery cohort. Every discovery cohort repertoire had been produced on one sequencing platform. HLA typing covered class I and class II loci at four-digit resolution. The number of donors typed differed by locus, with 629-630 for A, B, C, DRB1 and DQB1, over 500 for DQA1, under 610 for DPA1, and approximately 470 for DPB1. Several DR-DQ haplotypes were treated as single units for association and clustering because of strong linkage in the cohort. Among around 400 genotyped donors of the cohort, an average of roughly 230,000 unique TCR beta nucleotide sequences was sequenced per donor, of which about 18% were non-productive.

The sample holds a few counts of this clone. This clone's antigen is unknown. No base qualities exist here, and no much larger clone lies one base off it. Sequences SGHKS (CDR1) and YYEKEE (CDR2) are obtained from the germline V gene (reference sequence). From cysteine to phenylalanine, the CDR3 is 14 amino acids long. Only the CDR3 DNA stays, 42 bases, in frame from base 1. Deletion took 4 bases off V and 6 bases off J, with a span of 15 bases between the germline ends. The cohort comprised some 730 healthy bone marrow donors. At the time of sampling, all cohort members were nominally healthy, though unrecorded immune exposures were likely present. The donor was CMV seronegative and belonged to the group of under 400 seronegative cohort members. A peripheral blood sample was collected from each donor, and TCR beta sequencing was performed on peripheral blood mononuclear cells. Genomic DNA extraction from the blood cell samples was performed with the Qiagen DNeasy Blood Extraction Kit.

Results and caveats for the whole study, not just this receptor: Immune exposure information for the cohort was limited to CMV serostatus. Across donors, most TCR sequences were observed very rarely, whereas some public TCRs were present in many individuals. A later analysis associated 17,000 or so TCR beta sequences with specific HLA alleles at a false discovery rate of 0.05. When HLA alleles, especially DR and DQ, strongly co-occurred, TCR associations were difficult to assign to individual alleles. In a later genetic analysis, a missense DCLRE1C variant was associated with V-gene and J-gene trimming of TCR beta chains, and the association was replicated in an independent cohort. The study gave a list of roughly 150 TCR beta chains associated with cytomegalovirus. A group of highly shared sequence variants was considered likely to be a technical artifact of the sequencing pipeline. Because some donors lacked HLA typing at each locus, the association tests relied only on the typed subset. In a later analysis, most CMV-associated TCR beta chains were found to appear HLA-restricted, with HLA associations seemingly driven largely by CMV exposure. The authors suggested that the approach could potentially be extended to other disease states and immunological phenotypes. A further reported finding was that TCR beta sequences accurately predicted the HLA-A and HLA-B alleles for most subjects in the first cohort. Some IMGT-functional V segments, including TRBV6-2 and TRBV6-3, could not be told apart with the 87-base-pair reads, so those segments were excluded. A later analysis reported that several top co-occurrence clusters appeared linked to parvovirus B19, influenza, CMV and Epstein-Barr virus. Three of the identified cytomegalovirus-associated TCR beta chains were confirmed in vitro to be specific for cytomegalovirus antigens. According to a later genetic analysis, donors in an Asian-associated ancestry cluster had fewer N-insertions in productive TCRs than the approximately 710-donor mean. The cohort was sequenced for TCR beta chains only, and without alpha or paired-chain data the features that could be detected were limited. A later analysis found that TCR association rates varied across HLA loci, with DRB1 alleles showing the most associated TCRs and HLA-C alleles the fewest. Compared with equally common non-associated chains, HLA-associated TCR beta chains in a later analysis were more clonally expanded and had lower generation probabilities. The presence/absence analyses assumed that sequencing depth was roughly uniform across donors, and that assumption may not be true. Because counts were too low, 15 or so rarely observed V segments, including chromosome 9 orphons, were excluded from the earlier analysis of roughly 580 of the donors. Linkage disequilibrium might explain the correlated functional status among segregating V segments, but an unknown experimental factor could not be excluded. In an earlier analysis of a few hundred of the donors, most TCR beta V segments were observed in productive rearrangements about 87% or about 30% of the time, broadly matching IMGT annotations. The classifier was reported to diagnose cytomegalovirus status with high specificity and sensitivity in both the original and validation cohorts.

Library creation used the immunoSEQ multiplex PCR assay. A mixture of 60 forward primers for TCR Vbeta segments and 13 reverse primers for TCR Jbeta segments was used in the multiplex PCR. The CDR3 region of rearranged TCR beta genes was amplified from genomic DNA with a multiplex PCR assay. The amplified TCR beta libraries were sequenced on the Illumina HiSeq System as 87-base-pair reads. In the authors' own workflow: A later analysis tallied approximately 87 million unique TCR beta chains across the 660 or so repertoires, and some 10 million of those chains were shared by two or more donors. Raw reads were error-corrected and collapsed into unique sequences with a nearest-neighbor algorithm that merged closely related sequences to remove PCR and sequencing errors. V, D and J gene segments were assigned by aligning CDR3 sequences to IMGT reference sequences. Each retained sequence needed at least a six-nucleotide match to both a V gene segment and a J gene segment. A rearrangement counted as productive if the CDR3 had no stop codons and remained in frame with V and J, and every other rearrangement counted as non-productive. Following IMGT convention, CDR3 was defined as the stretch from the second conserved V-encoded cysteine to the conserved J-encoded phenylalanine. In an earlier analysis of approximately 590 of the donors, sequences lacking an unambiguous match to a single V gene segment were excluded. An earlier analysis of some 610 of the donors called V segments functional above 56.7% productive rearrangements and segregating when the between-donor standard deviation exceeded 5%. A statistical classification framework was built for diagnosing cytomegalovirus status from the catalog of TCR beta chain sequences. In a later analysis, TCR nucleotide sequences were compared against IMGT/GENE-DB human TR gene sequences so that V and J genes could be assigned. A later analysis assigned CDR3 sequences and most-parsimonious VDJ recombination scenarios with the TCRdist pipeline. In a later analysis, each TCR beta chain was defined by its CDR3 amino acid sequence together with its V-gene family, and reads lacking a unique V-gene family were excluded. A later analysis removed roughly 590 highly shared, low-generation-probability nucleotide sequences to deal with suspected cross-contamination and a sequencing artifact. A later analysis calculated a clonal expansion index for each public chain from normalized within-repertoire ranks of inferred template counts. In a later analysis, generation probabilities were computed with a VDJ recombination model fitted to out-of-frame rearrangements, and the resulting probabilities were checked against IGoR. In a later analysis, TCR-TCR, TCR-HLA and TCR-CMV co-occurrence was scored with hypergeometric tests, and a repertoire-size bias correction was applied to TCR pairs. False discovery rates were estimated in a later analysis by permuting HLA or CMV assignments 20 times. A later analysis grouped co-occurring TCRs with DBSCAN, adding TCRdist sequence similarity when clustering within HLA-allele-positive subsets. Co-occurrence clustering excluded repertoires with fewer than 30,000 or more than 120,000 public chains, plus five with anomalous nucleotide sharing. Not all clones reach the TCRdb copy of this immuneACCESS table, which keeps in-frame sequences only. Checked studies attribute under half of the gap to unresolved V genes and leave the rest unexplained. V and J calls and clone size are as listed in that table; D and trimming were resolved from the DNA. The sample yields approximately 240,000 clones; approximately 84% were counted once. The ten largest clonotypes hold 0.58% of the sample.

This TCR was recovered from a woman in her forties in good health and CMV-seronegative. The chain links TRBV5-5 with TRBJ2-3; TRBD2 is a weak D gene call, 6 bases matching. The sequenced material came from PBMCs. Read as DNA, the sequence is TGTGCCAGCAGCCGATACGGGGGACTGGATACGCAGTATTTT. It encodes CASSRYGGLDTQYF.